This TCR beta chain emerged from a study of blood T cell repertoires in COVID-19. Study-level information: PBMCs, B-cell-depleted T cells, or T cells provided the cDNA or gDNA that made up the material.

Looked up from germline, CDR1 is SGHRS and CDR2 is YFSETQ. With V trimmed by 2 bases and J by 0 bases, 3 bases remained unmatched. The length of the CDR3 is 16 residues. Under the authors' procedure: The assay estimated nucleated cells by amplifying reference gene primers. This table comes from immunoSEQ multiplex PCR, and its TCRdb copy is limited to in-frame clones, with some not included. The V and J calls and the clone size are those of that table, but D and trimming were determined from the DNA. The sample lists 250,000 to 300,000 clones, approximately 82% occurring once. This chain connects TRBV5-1 to TRBJ2-5, with TRBD2 matching 11 bases. The sequence was obtained from a man aged 60 to 69 who had recovered from COVID-19. Sequenced material: peripheral blood. The CDR3 loop reads CASSFSGGVYQETQYF. The CDR3 bases are TGCGCCAGCAGCTTTAGCGGGGGGGTGTACCAAGAGACCCAGTACTTC.